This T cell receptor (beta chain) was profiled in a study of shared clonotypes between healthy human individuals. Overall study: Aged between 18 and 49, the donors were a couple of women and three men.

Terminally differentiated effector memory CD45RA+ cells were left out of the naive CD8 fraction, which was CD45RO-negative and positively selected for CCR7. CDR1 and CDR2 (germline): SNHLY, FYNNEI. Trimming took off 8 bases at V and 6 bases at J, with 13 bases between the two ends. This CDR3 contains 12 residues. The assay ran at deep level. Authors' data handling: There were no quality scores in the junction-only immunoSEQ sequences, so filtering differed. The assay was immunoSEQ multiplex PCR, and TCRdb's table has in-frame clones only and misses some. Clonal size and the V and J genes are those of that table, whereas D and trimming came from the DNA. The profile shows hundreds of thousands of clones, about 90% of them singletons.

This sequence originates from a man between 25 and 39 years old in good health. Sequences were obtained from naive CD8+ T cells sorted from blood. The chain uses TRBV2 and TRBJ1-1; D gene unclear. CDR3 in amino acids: CASPGGQAEAFF. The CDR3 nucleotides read TGTGCCAGCCCAGGTGGGCAGGCTGAAGCTTTCTTT.